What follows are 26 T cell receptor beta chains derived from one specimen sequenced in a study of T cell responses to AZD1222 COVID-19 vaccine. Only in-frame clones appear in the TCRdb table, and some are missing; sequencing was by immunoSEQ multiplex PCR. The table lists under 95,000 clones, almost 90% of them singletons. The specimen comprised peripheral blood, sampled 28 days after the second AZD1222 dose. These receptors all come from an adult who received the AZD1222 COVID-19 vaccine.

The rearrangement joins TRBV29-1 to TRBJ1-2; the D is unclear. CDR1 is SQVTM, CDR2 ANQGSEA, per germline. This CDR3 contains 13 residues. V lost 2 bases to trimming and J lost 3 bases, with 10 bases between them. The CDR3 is CSVELGSDYGYTF. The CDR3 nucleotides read TGCAGCGTTGAACTGGGCTCCGACTATGGCTACACCTTC.

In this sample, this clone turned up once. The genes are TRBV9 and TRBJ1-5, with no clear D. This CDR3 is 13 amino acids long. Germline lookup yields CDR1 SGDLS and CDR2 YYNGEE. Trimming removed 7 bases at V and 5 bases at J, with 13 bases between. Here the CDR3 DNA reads TGTGCCAGCGGAAAGGGCCGAGATCAGCCCCAGCATTTT. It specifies CASGKGRDQPQHF.

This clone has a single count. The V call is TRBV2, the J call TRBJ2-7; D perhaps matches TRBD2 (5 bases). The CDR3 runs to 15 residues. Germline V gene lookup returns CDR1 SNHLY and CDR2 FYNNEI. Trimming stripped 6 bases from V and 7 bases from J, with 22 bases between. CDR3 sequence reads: CASSHRERRGGEQYF. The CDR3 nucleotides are TGTGCCAGCAGCCACCGGGAAAGACGGGGTGGGGAGCAGTACTTC. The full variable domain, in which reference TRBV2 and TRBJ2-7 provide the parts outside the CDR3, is EPEVTQTPSHQVTQMGQEVILRCVPISNHLYFYWYRQILGQKVEFLVSFYNNEISEKSEIFDDQFSVERPDGSNFTLKIRSTKLEDSAMYFCASSHRERRGGEQYFGPGTRLTVT.

This CDR3 is CASRTGTGDNQPQHF. DNA of the CDR3: TGTGCCAGCAGAACCGGGACAGGGGACAATCAGCCCCAGCATTTT. The chain carries TRBV6-5 and TRBJ1-5, with 10 positions matching TRBD1. V trimming: 6 bases; J trimming: 3 bases; junction bases outside the gene matches: 5. CDR1 is MNHEY, CDR2 SVGAGI, per germline. The CDR3 sequence is 15 residues long.

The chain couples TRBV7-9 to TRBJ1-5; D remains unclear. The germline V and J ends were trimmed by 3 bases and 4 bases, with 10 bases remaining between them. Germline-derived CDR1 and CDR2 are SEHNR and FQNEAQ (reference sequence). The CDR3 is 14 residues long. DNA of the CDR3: TGTGCCAGCAGCTTTGGCTCTGGAAATCAGCCCCAGCATTTT. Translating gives CASSFGSGNQPQHF. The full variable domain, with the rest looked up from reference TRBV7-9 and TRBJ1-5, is DTGVSQNPRHKITKRGQNVTFRCDPISEHNRLYWYRQTLGQGPEFLTYFQNEAQLEKSRLLSDRFSAERPKGSFSTLEIQRTEQGDSAMYLCASSFGSGNQPQHFGDGTRLSIL.

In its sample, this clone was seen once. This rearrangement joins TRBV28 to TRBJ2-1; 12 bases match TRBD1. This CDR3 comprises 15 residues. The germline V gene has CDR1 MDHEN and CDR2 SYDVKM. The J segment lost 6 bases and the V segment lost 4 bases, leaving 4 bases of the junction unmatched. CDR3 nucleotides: TGTGCCAGCAGTTCGGGACAGGGGGCTTCCAATGAGCAGTTCTTC. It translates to CASSSGQGASNEQFF.

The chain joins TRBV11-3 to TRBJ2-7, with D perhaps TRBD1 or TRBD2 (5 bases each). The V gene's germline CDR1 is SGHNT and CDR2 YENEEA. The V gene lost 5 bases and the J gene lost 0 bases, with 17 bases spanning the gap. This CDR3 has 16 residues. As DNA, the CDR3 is TGTGCCAGCAGCGCCACCGGGACGGATGGCTCCTACGAGCAGTACTTC. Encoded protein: CASSATGTDGSYEQYF.

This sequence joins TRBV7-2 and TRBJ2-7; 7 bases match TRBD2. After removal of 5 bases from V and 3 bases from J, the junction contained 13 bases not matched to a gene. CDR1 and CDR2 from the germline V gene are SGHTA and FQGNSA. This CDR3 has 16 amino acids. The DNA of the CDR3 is TGTGCCAGCAGCCGCTCGCGCGGGGGAGACCACTACGAGCAGTACTTC. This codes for CASSRSRGGDHYEQYF. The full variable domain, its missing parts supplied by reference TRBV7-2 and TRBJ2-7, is GAGVSQSPSNKVTEKGKDVELRCDPISGHTALYWYRQSLGQGLEFLIYFQGNSAPDKSGLPSDRFSAERTGGSVSTLTIQRTQQEDSAVYLCASSRSRGGDHYEQYFGPGTRLTVT.

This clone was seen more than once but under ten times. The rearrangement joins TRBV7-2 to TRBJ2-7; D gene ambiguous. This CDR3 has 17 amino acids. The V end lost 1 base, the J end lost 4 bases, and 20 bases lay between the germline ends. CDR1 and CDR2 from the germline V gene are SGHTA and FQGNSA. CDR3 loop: CASSLGRAGGLSYEQYF. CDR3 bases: TGTGCCAGCAGCTTAGGAAGGGCAGGTGGATTATCGTACGAGCAGTACTTC.

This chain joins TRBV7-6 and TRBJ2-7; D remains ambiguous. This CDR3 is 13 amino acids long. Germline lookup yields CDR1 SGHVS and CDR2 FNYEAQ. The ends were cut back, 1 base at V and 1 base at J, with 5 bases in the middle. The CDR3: CASSLDRSYEQYF. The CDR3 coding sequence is TGTGCCAGCAGCTTAGACAGATCCTACGAGCAGTACTTC.

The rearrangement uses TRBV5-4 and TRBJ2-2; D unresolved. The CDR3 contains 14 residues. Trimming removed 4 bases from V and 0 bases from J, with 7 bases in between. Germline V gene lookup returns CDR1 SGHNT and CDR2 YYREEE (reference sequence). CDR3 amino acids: CASSGPTNTGELFF. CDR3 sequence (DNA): TGTGCCAGCAGCGGGCCGACGAACACCGGGGAGCTGTTTTTT.

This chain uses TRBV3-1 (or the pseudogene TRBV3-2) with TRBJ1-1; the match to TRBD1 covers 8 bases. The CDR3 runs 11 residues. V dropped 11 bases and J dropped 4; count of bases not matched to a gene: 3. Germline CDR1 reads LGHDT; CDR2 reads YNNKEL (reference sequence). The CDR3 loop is CAAQGGTEAFF. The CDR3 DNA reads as TGTGCCGCACAGGGGGGCACTGAAGCTTTCTTT.

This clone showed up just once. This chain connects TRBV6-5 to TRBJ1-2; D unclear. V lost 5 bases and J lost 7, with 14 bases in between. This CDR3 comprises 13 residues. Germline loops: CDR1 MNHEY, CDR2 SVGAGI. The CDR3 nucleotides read TGTGCCAGCAGTCCCCTCGGCAGGATTGGCTACACCTTC. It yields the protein CASSPLGRIGYTF.

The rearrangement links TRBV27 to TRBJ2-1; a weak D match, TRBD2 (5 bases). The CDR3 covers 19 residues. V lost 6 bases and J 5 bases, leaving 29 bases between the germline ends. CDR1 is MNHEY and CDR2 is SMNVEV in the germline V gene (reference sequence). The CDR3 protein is CASSPFPLVQRRVDNEQFF. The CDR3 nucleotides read TGTGCCAGCAGCCCCTTTCCCCTCGTCCAGCGGCGTGTGGACAATGAGCAGTTCTTC.

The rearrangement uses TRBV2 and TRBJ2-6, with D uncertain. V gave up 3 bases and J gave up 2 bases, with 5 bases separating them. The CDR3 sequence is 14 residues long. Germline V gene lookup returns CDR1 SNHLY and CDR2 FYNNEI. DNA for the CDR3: TGTGCCAGCAGTGATCGGGCTGGGGCCAACGTCCTGACTTTC. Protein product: CASSDRAGANVLTF.

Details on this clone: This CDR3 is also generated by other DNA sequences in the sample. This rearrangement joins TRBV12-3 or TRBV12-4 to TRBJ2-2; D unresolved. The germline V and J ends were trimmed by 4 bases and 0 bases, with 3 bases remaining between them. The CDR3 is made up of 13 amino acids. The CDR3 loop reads CASSSSNTGELFF. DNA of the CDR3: TGTGCCAGCAGTTCATCGAACACCGGGGAGCTGTTTTTT.

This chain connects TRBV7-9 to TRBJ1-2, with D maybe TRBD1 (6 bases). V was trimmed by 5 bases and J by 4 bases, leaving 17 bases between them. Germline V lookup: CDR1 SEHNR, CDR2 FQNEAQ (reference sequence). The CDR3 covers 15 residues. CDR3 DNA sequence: TGTGCCAGCAGCGCCGACAGGTCCAGGAGCTATGGCTACACCTTC. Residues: CASSADRSRSYGYTF.

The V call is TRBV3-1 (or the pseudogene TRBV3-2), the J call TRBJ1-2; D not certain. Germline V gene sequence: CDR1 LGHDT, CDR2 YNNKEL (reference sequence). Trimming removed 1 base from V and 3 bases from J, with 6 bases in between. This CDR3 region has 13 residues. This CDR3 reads CASSQGSHYGYTF. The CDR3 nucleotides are TGTGCCAGCAGCCAAGGGTCCCACTATGGCTACACCTTC.

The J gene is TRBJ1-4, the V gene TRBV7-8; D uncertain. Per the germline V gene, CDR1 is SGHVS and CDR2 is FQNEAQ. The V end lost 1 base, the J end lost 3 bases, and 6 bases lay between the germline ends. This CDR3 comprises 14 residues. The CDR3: CASSLGQPNEKLFF. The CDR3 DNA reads TGTGCCAGCAGCTTAGGCCAGCCTAATGAAAAACTGTTTTTT.

CDR3 region: CATSEGQGSSDTQYF. The CDR3 nucleotides read TGTGCCACCAGTGAAGGGCAGGGGAGTTCTGATACGCAGTATTTT. V usage is TRBV24-1 and J usage is TRBJ2-3; TRBD1 might be the D (6 bases). Germline V gene data show CDR1 as KGHDR and CDR2 as SFDVKD. The V and J ends lost 4 bases and 6 bases respectively, with 16 bases between them. This CDR3 contains 15 residues.

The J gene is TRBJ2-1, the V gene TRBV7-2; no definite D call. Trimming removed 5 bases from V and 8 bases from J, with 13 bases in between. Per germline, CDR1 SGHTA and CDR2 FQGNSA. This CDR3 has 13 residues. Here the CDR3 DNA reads TGTGCCAGCAGCCCGGTGAATGGCTATGAGCAGTTCTTC. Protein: CASSPVNGYEQFF.

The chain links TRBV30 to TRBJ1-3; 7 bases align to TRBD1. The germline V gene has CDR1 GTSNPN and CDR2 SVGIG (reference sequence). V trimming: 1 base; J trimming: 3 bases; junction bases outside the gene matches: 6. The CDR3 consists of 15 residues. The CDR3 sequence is CAWSAGQVYGNTIYF. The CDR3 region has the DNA TGTGCCTGGAGTGCCGGACAGGTGTATGGAAACACCATATATTTT.

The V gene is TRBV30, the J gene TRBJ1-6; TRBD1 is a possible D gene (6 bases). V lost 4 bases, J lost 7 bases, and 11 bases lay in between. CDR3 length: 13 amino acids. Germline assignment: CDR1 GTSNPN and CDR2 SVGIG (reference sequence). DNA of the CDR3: TGTGCCTGGATCGGGGGGCGGAATTCACCCCTCCACTTT. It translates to CAWIGGRNSPLHF.

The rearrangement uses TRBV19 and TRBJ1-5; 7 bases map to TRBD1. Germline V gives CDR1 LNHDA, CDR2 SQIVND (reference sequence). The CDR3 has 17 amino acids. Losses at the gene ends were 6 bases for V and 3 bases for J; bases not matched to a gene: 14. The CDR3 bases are TGTGCCAGTAGGTGGCGGGACAGACACCATTTCAATCAGCCCCAGCATTTT. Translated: CASRWRDRHHFNQPQHF.

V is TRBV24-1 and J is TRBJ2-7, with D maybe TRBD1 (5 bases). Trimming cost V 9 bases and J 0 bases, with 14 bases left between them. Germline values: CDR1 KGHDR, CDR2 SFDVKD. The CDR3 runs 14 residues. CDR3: CATFKQVSSYEQYF. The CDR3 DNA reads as TGTGCCACCTTCAAACAGGTTAGCTCCTACGAGCAGTACTTC.

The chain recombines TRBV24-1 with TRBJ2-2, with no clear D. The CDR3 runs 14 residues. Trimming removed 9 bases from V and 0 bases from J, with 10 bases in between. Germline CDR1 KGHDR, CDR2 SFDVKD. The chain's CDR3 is CATGDWANTGELFF. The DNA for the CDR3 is TGTGCCACCGGAGACTGGGCGAACACCGGGGAGCTGTTTTTT.